This T cell receptor (beta chain) is drawn from a study of blood T cell repertoires in COVID-19. Study background: Whether acute or convalescent, the COVID-19 samples came from the United States, Italy and Spain. Sources were T cells, B-cell-depleted T cells, or PBMCs; the material itself was cDNA or gDNA.

This CDR3 region has 15 residues. V lost 7 bases and J lost 6; bases outside the gene matches: 11. Looked up from germline, CDR1 is SNHLY and CDR2 is FYNNEI. In the original processing: Estimates of nucleated cell counts were drawn from the amplification of reference gene primers. The protocol was immunoSEQ multiplex PCR, while the TCRdb copy is restricted to in-frame clones and leaves out a portion. For V, J and clone size, that table is used; D and trimming come from the DNA. The sample lists about 83,000 clones; approximately 86% were seen once. The chain links TRBV2 to TRBJ2-4, with 8 bases that match TRBD2. This TCR was sampled from an elderly woman in a cohort sampled during active or convalescent COVID-19. Sequencing was performed on peripheral blood. CDR3 region: CASNDGLGRGNIQYF. DNA for the CDR3: TGTGCCAGCAATGATGGACTCGGGAGGGGAAACATTCAGTACTTC.